These 5 T cell receptor beta chains came from one sample sequenced in a study of T-cell reconstitution after alpha-beta-depleted transplantation in children (dated by TCRdb to between 2015 and 2016). Libraries were prepared through PCR. TCRdb records Illumina HiSeq 2500 as the sequencer. Molecular barcoding was employed in the preparation of TCR libraries, with unique molecular identifiers being used to normalize TCRbeta repertoire quantification. TCRdb passed the public sequencing reads through fastp at Q25 and MiXCR, retaining productive beta sequences. Under each unique CDR3 protein, matching rows form one entry showing the most common genes and DNA. The sample yields 700,000 to 950,000 distinct CDR3 sequences; 16% were counted once. The biggest ten clones account for about 5% of the sample. Sample treatment or condition, as interpreted from the label and publication: allogeneic hematopoietic cell transplantation with graft depleted of TCRalphabeta T cells and CD19 B cells.

Here the sequenced sample was PBMCs, mostly from graft donor cells, taken 360 days after TCRalphabeta/CD19-depleted stem cell transplant. These receptors were taken from a male patient between 10 and 17 years old who had a stem cell transplant for acute lymphoblastic leukemia, so the T cells may come from the graft donor.

This clonotype was counted between two and nine times. The V call is TRBV3-1, the J call TRBJ2-1; maybe TRBD2 (5 bases). The CDR3 runs to 14 residues. The germline CDR1 and CDR2 sequences are LGHDT and YNNKEL (reference sequence). Between the trimmed V and J ends, which lost 4 bases and 4 bases, there was a span of 11 bases. The CDR3 protein is CASSPLWEYNEQFF. Written as DNA, the CDR3 is TGTGCCAGCAGCCCCCTGTGGGAGTACAATGAGCAGTTCTTC.

The chain has TRBV2 and TRBJ2-1; a possible D gene is TRBD2 (5 bases). The V gene lost 8 bases and the J gene lost 12 bases, with 14 bases spanning the gap. Germline lookup yields CDR1 SNHLY and CDR2 FYNNEI. The length of the CDR3 is 11 residues. The CDR3 loop reads CASRGTPGQFF. Here the CDR3 DNA reads TGTGCCAGCCGGGGAACTCCCGGGCAGTTCTTC.

This clonotype was seen more than once but under ten times. V is TRBV5-1 and J is TRBJ2-2; 11 bases match TRBD1. With V trimmed by 7 bases and J by 7 bases, 6 bases remained unmatched. The CDR3 sequence is 14 residues long. Germline V CDR1 and CDR2: SGHRS, YFSETQ. The CDR3 region has the DNA TGCGCCAGCGAGGACAGGGGGCGCATCGGGGAGCTGTTTTTT. It is translated as CASEDRGRIGELFF.

V gene TRBV7-6 combines with J gene TRBJ2-7; 9 bases agree with TRBD1. CDR3 length: 17 residues. The V segment lost 2 bases and the J segment 2 bases; nucleotides outside the gene matches: 10. Germline CDR1 SGHVS, CDR2 FNYEAQ. CDR3 coding DNA: TGTGCCAGCAGCTTACGGCGAGACAGGGGGGAGACCTACGAGCAGTACTTC. It yields the protein CASSLRRDRGETYEQYF.

This clonotype was seen ten or more times. The genes are TRBV7-9 and TRBJ2-2; unclear D gene. The CDR3 contains 8 residues. Germline V lookup: CDR1 SEHNR, CDR2 FQNEAQ (reference sequence). CDR3 sequence (DNA): TGTTCCCCAGCCCCGCTGTTTTTT. The encoded protein is CSPAPLFF.